Given below is one TCR beta chain in context. The record originates from a study of T cells expressing NK-cell markers. TCRdb reanalyzed the 5' RACE reads, giving one entry per CDR3 protein sequence and no DNA. The ten most abundant clones cover around 4.9% of a sample with a few hundred thousand distinct CDR3 sequences. The CDR3 runs 14 residues. CDR1 SGDLS and CDR2 YYNGEE come from the germline V gene. Material: blood T cells: a sorted CD56 or NKG2C T cell subset, CD4+ or CD8+ T cells, or bulk PBMC T cells (not recorded which). This TCR was sampled from a man aged 18-70 years in good health. This rearrangement joins TRBV9 to TRBJ1-2. The CDR3 region is CASSPDRQIYGYTF. The complete variable domain, with remaining parts taken from reference TRBV9 and TRBJ1-2, reads DSGVTQTPKHLITATGQRVTLRCSPRSGDLSVYWYQQSLDQGLQFLIQYYNGEERAKGNILERFSAQQFPDLHSELNLSSLELGDSALYFCASSPDRQIYGYTFGSGTRLTVV.